Listed here is a single TCR beta chain. The CDR3 loop spans 12 amino acids. Looked up from germline, CDR1 is SNHLY and CDR2 is FYNNEI. V lost 3 bases and J 2 bases, leaving 4 bases between the germline ends. Sequenced by immunoSEQ multiplex PCR; TCRdb stores in-frame clones only, minus some. The sample contains approximately 89,000 clones, roughly four fifths of which appear only once. This entry belongs to a study of radiotherapy plus CTLA-4 blockade in lung cancer. The sample in question was peripheral blood, obtained from a patient treated with radiotherapy plus ipilimumab. The source of this sequence is a human donor with non-small cell lung cancer that progressed on radiotherapy plus ipilimumab. This chain uses TRBV2 with TRBJ1-1; D unclear. The CDR3 region has the DNA TGTGCCAGCAGTGAGATAAACACTGAAGCTTTCTTT. Encoded protein: CASSEINTEAFF.